The TCR beta chain under discussion was sequenced for a study of human T cells and chemical hapten exposure. Study in general: DPC at 2% was the sensitizing agent, placed on 2 cm by 2 cm of upper inner arm skin.

Study-wide results and limits: Alopecia in all donors means immunity may differ from healthy individuals.

TCRdb re-derived calls from the RACE reads in MiXCR, one entry per CDR3 protein. The sample contains about 250,000 distinct CDR3 sequences, 7.7% of which appear only once. Regarding this clonotype: Its antigen remains unidentified.

Time point defined: pre-sensitization, week 0. The treatment: therapeutic diphenylcyclopropenone sensitization with weekly scalp DPC. Alopecia patients, 18 to 70 years old and DPC-suitable, served as donors. CDR1 is KGHSH, CDR2 LQKENI, per germline. The CDR3 totals 16 residues. Trimming stripped 3 bases from V and 5 bases from J, with 19 bases between. The J gene is TRBJ1-2, the V gene TRBV18; no clear D. This material consisted of whole blood, taken in connection with sensitization to the hapten diphenylcyclopropenone (DPC). This receptor was identified in a man younger than 35 with alopecia areata. Some clones in this sample may be carry-over from other donors' samples. The chain's CDR3 is CASSPGGTLAGYGYTF. DNA of the CDR3: TGTGCCAGCTCACCTGGTGGCACCCTAGCGGGGTATGGCTACACCTTC.